This TCR beta chain was sequenced in a study of blood T cell repertoires in COVID-19. Germline CDR1 reads SGHVS; CDR2 reads FQNEAQ. Trimming left V 10 bases short and J 6 bases short, with 16 bases between. The CDR3 runs to 12 residues. Repertoires were generated with immunoSEQ multiplex PCR, while TCRdb's copy carries only in-frame clones and drops some. Of 60,000 to 75,000 clones in the sample, about 90% were seen once. What was sequenced was peripheral blood. The sequence was collected from a middle-aged man with active COVID-19. The genes are TRBV7-8 and TRBJ2-7, with D tentatively TRBD2 (5 bases). CDR3 region: CATSTWGAEQYF. The DNA of the CDR3 is TGTGCCACCTCGACTTGGGGAGCCGAGCAGTACTTC.